Sequencing of this T cell receptor beta chain was carried out in a study of a mutant IDH1 vaccine in newly diagnosed glioma. Some clones are missing from TCRdb's copy, which holds only in-frame ones; the method was immunoSEQ multiplex PCR. Among approximately 50,000 clones listed, over 70% were seen once. As to this clone: Antigen unknown.

Time point described: week 23, last vaccination. Each dose of the vaccine consisted of 300 ug of mutant IDH1 20-mer peptide, with topical imiquimod. Source: PBMCs, taken from a glioma patient whose treatment included an IDH1 peptide vaccine. The sequence came from a man aged 40-49 years with glioma.

CDR3 bases: TGTGCCAGCACCCTAGGACAGATGAATGAAAAACTGTTTTTT. This sequence encodes CASTLGQMNEKLFF. The chain is built from TRBV5-6 and TRBJ1-4; TRBD1 might be the D (6 bases). CDR3 length equals 14 residues. The germline CDR1 and CDR2 sequences are SGHDT and YYEEEE. The V end lost 6 bases, the J end lost 5 bases, and 14 bases lay between the germline ends. The whole variable domain, filled in from reference TRBV5-6 and TRBJ1-4, reads DAGVTQSPTHLIKTRGQQVTLRCSPKSGHDTVSWYQQALGQGPQFIFQYYEEEERQRGNFPDRFSGHQFPNYSSELNVNALLLGDSALYLCASTLGQMNEKLFFGSGTQLSVL.